This TCR beta chain was captured by sequencing in a study of beta chain features in type 1 diabetes. Study information: Cells sorted and examined across all samples totaled approximately 100 million.

Germline CDR1 and CDR2: SGHNT and YYREEE (reference sequence). V lost 5 bases and J 0 bases, leaving 15 bases between the germline ends. The CDR3 is made up of 16 amino acids. A single heparinised blood sample, averaging approximately 116 mL, was obtained per donor. The table lists this clone with a few counts. Its target is unknown. Study results and limitations: TCRB rearrangement may or may not be influenced by HLA type; here this remained unresolved. Type 1 diabetes patients had VDJ junctions that carried fewer insertions and more deletions.

The investigators reverse transcribed all of the isolated RNA, so they sequenced expressed TCRB transcripts. The protocol was immunoSEQ multiplex PCR, while the TCRdb copy is restricted to in-frame clones and leaves out a portion. The data show over 500,000 clones, with around 15% seen just once and around 0.1% held by the top ten. Sequences were obtained from naive CD4+ T cells from blood. The chain joins TRBV5-4 to TRBJ1-3; D remains ambiguous. The source of this sequence is a man aged 18 to 30 in good health. The CDR3 nucleotides are TGTGCCAGCAGTGCTTCCGGGGAAAGCTCTGGAAACACCATATATTTT. Translating it yields CASSASGESSGNTIYF.